This T cell receptor (beta chain) was sequenced for a study of Ad26.COV2.S vaccination and SARS-CoV-2 variants (dated by TCRdb to the early 2020s). Some background on the complete study: Donors in the vaccine arm were drawn from COV1001, a multicentre, randomized, double-blind, placebo-controlled phase I-IIa trial testing Ad26.COV2.S in healthy adults. Dosing of Ad26.COV2.S was intramuscular, at either 5x10^10 or 1x10^11 viral particles, delivered as one shot or as two shots spaced 56 days apart. TCRbeta repertoire sequencing served as the tool for gauging how specific and how broad the SARS-CoV-2-reactive T cell receptors were following Ad26.COV2.S vaccination. A total of 32 samples were included in the TCR-sequenced set, comprising roughly 20 Ad26.COV2.S vaccine recipients, 5 placebo recipients and 8 SARS-CoV-2 convalescent individuals. Trial participants were randomized into five groups of five: low-dose or high-dose Ad26.COV2.S given once or twice, or placebo on both occasions. Investigators remained blinded to trial group allocation during experiments and outcome assessment.

Overall study results and their limits: The study was not powered for comparison of responses between vaccine doses or regimens. Higher spike-specific TCR breadth was observed in Ad26.COV2.S recipients than in placebo recipients (P = 0.0014). It was noted by the authors that total T cell responses may have been underestimated by the TCR breadth and depth analyses. Substantial breadth of spike-specific CD8+ and CD4+ T cell responses was reported after vaccination. Comparable non-spike TCR breadth was observed between vaccine and placebo recipients, consistent with only spike being contained in the vaccine.

The immunoSEQ Assay was the method used to sequence TCRbeta CDR3 regions. After extraction, genomic DNA underwent amplification by bias-controlled multiplex PCR, followed by high-throughput sequencing. On the authors' methods: To quantify the absolute abundance of every unique TCRbeta CDR3 region, sequences were collapsed and filtered. T cell fraction was estimated by normalizing TCRbeta template counts to usable DNA, which was measured by amplifying reference genes present in all nucleated cells. Repertoire TCRs were annotated as SARS-CoV-2-specific by exact matching of V gene, CDR3 amino acid sequence and J gene to a known reactive TCR set. The reference SARS-CoV-2 TCR set came from MIRA and was filtered for enrichment in COVID-19-positive ImmuneCODE repertoires, removing public or cross-reactive TCRs. Using the MIRA antigens, annotated TCRs were further analysed by specific ORF or by position within an ORF. Breadth was defined as annotated unique rearrangements over total unique productive rearrangements; depth was the summed frequency of those rearrangements. Two-sided Wilcoxon rank-sum tests were applied when comparing TCR breadth between groups. TCRdb limited this immuneACCESS table to in-frame rearrangements with V and J called. A share of clones is missing; checked studies link under half to unresolved V genes, and the rest is unexplained. Clone size and V and J calls were adopted from that table, with D and trimming inferred from the DNA. The sample records fewer than 400,000 clones, around nine tenths of which are singletons. 1.5% to 2% of the sample is in the top ten clones.

The CDR3 has 14 amino acids, counting the end cysteine and phenylalanine. CDR3 DNA only is kept here, 42 bases in frame from base 1. The germline V gene gives CDR1 as SGDLS and CDR2 as YYNGEE. V is trimmed back by 3 bases and J by 0 bases, and the junction contains 3 bases that no gene match accounts for. The treatment or condition label corresponds to: about 20 received Ad26.COV2.S at low or high dose, single or two shots; 5 received placebo; per-sample allocation not given. Repertoires of vaccine and placebo recipients were sequenced from samples collected on day 63 after the first injection. Cohort 1b enrolled some 25 adults aged 18-55 years at a single site in Boston, USA, between 29 July and 7 August 2020. Ad26.COV2.S consisted of a replication-incompetent adenovirus type 26 vector by which a prefusion-stabilized SARS-CoV-2 spike protein from the original Wuhan strain was expressed. A word on this clone: It has no known antigen specificity. No much larger clone exists at a distance of one base, and base qualities are not known.

This material consisted of peripheral blood, taken in a trial of Ad26.COV2.S vaccine versus placebo. The chain links TRBV9 with TRBJ2-7; the central 7 bases match TRBD1. This TCR was sampled from a person between 18 and 60 years old who received the Ad26.COV2.S COVID-19 vaccine or a placebo. The encoded CDR3 is CASSAGDSSYEQYF. In nucleotide form, the sequence is TGTGCCAGCAGCGCCGGGGACAGCTCCTACGAGCAGTACTTC.